Following are 4 T cell receptor beta chains from one sample sequenced in a study of blood T cell repertoires in COVID-19 (dated by TCRdb to 2020 to 2022). Receptor libraries were prepared by the immunoSEQ multiplex PCR assay. Drawn from immuneACCESS, this table holds only the in-frame rearrangements with V and J called that TCRdb kept. Clones are partly lost; checked studies trace under half to an unresolved V gene and leave the rest unexplained. This sample comprises about 370,000 clones, around 89% of them detected only once. The top ten constitute 1% of the sample. Sequenced material: PBMCs or T cells enriched from blood (not recorded which). Source of these receptors: a man between 18 and 29 years old who had recovered from COVID-19.

J is TRBJ2-7 and V is TRBV4-1; weak D call: TRBD1 (6 bases). In germline, CDR1 is MGHRA, CDR2 YSYEKL. The CDR3 has 15 residues. Trimming pared 0 bases from V and 2 bases from J, leaving 11 bases between. The CDR3 protein is CASSQDATGTYEQYF. The CDR3 nucleotides are TGCGCCAGCAGCCAAGATGCGACAGGAACCTACGAGCAGTACTTC.

This clone was seen once. The chain combines TRBV4-1 with TRBJ2-1; TRBD2 matches 11 bases. There are 20 residues in the CDR3. Trimming cost V 3 bases and J 4 bases; bases outside gene matches: 17. Germline CDR1 is MGHRA and CDR2 is YSYEKL. CDR3 region: CASSQGAGTSGITPYNEQFF. As DNA, the CDR3 is TGCGCCAGCAGCCAGGGCGCCGGGACTAGCGGAATAACCCCATACAATGAGCAGTTCTTC.

The chain couples TRBV7-8 to TRBJ2-1; 12 bases match TRBD2. With 1 base clipped from V and 5 bases from J, the junction kept 0 bases outside the gene matches. In germline, CDR1 is SGHVS, CDR2 FQNEAQ. The CDR3 totals 15 residues. The CDR3 DNA reads as TGTGCCAGCAGCTTAGGACTAGCGGGAGACAATGAGCAGTTCTTC. It specifies CASSLGLAGDNEQFF.

To note about this clone: Other DNA sequences in the same sample also yield this CDR3. CDR3 coding DNA: TGTGCCAGCAGTTACTCCTCGTCTAACTATGGCTACACCTTC. Translated: CASSYSSSNYGYTF. J is TRBJ1-2 and V is TRBV6-5; D gene unclear. Trimming removed 0 bases at V and 0 bases at J, with 5 bases between. The germline gives CDR1 MNHEY, CDR2 SVGAGI. This CDR3 region has 14 residues.